This T cell receptor beta chain appears in the sequencing data of a study of cytomegalovirus exposure and HLA in healthy donors listed by TCRdb under 2017. Some background on the complete study: According to a later analysis, one platform produced both the 120 validation repertoires and the roughly 650 repertoires of the first cohort. To predict cytomegalovirus infection status, the study brought together high-throughput TCR immunosequencing, statistical association of individual TCRs with disease status, and machine learning. Along with the approximately 620-subject first cohort, a separate validation cohort of around 120 different subjects was used. The study aimed to test whether signatures of past pathogen exposure could be identified by cataloging public T cell receptors.

Of note for this clone: What antigen it recognizes has not been identified. Base qualities are not at hand, and no much larger clone is one base apart.

Library method: the immunoSEQ multiplex PCR assay. The original pipeline was this. A statistical classification framework was developed to diagnose cytomegalovirus status using the catalog of TCR beta chain sequences. TCRdb mirrors the immuneACCESS table, restricted to in-frame sequences. Some clones are absent from its copies; in checked studies, under half trace to an unresolved V gene, and the reason for the others is unknown. That table supplies the V and J calls and clone size; D and trimming were determined from the DNA. The sample includes 67,000 or so clones, with approximately 94% observed a single time. Around 1.5% of the sample goes to the ten largest clones. Separate from the roughly 650-subject first cohort, the validation cohort of 90 to 150 subjects was the group to which the donors belonged. Via the germline V gene (reference sequence), CDR1 is LNHDA and CDR2 SQIVND. V is reduced by 6 bases and J by 7 bases, leaving a spacing of 13 bases between them. Spanning cysteine to phenylalanine, the CDR3 consists of 13 amino acids. Only the CDR3 DNA is retained, 39 bases long and in frame from the first base.

Broad study findings and their caveats: In a later analysis, TCRs clustered in the first cohort were found to also tend to co-occur in the approximately 110 validation repertoires, with 90% to 95% of cluster scores above 0. Most TCR sequences were observed very rarely across donors, whereas some public TCRs were present in many individuals. The study listed approximately 150 TCR beta chains as associated with cytomegalovirus. In vitro tests confirmed that a few of the cytomegalovirus-associated TCR beta chains recognize cytomegalovirus antigens. The classifier was reported to diagnose cytomegalovirus status with high specificity and sensitivity in both the original cohort and the validation cohort. A later analysis had no HLA typing for the validation cohort, so co-occurrence there was scored across all 110 or so repertoires. The authors suggested that the approach could potentially be generalized to other disease states and immunological phenotypes.

Source material: PBMCs. This receptor chain uses TRBV19 and TRBJ1-5; tentative D gene TRBD1, with 5 bases matching. The source of this sequence is a young man in good health and CMV-seropositive. The CDR3: CASRFRAGQPQHF. The bases are TGTGCCAGTAGGTTCAGGGCGGGACAGCCCCAGCATTTT. Extended through the reference TRBV19 and TRBJ1-5 proteins, this CDR3 yields the full variable domain: DGGITQSPKYLFRKEGQNVTLSCEQNLNHDAMYWYRQDPGQGLRLIYYSQIVNDFQKGDIAEGYSVSREKKESFPLTVTSAQKNPTAFYLCASRFRAGQPQHFGDGTRLSIL.